Detailed here is one TCR beta chain. This CDR3 is 12 amino acids long. Germline CDR1 and CDR2: WSHSY and SAAADI. V was trimmed by 6 bases and J by 1 base, leaving 6 bases between them. This specimen belongs to a study of cytomegalovirus exposure and HLA in healthy donors. The assay was immunoSEQ multiplex PCR, and TCRdb's table has in-frame clones only and misses some. Seen here are approximately 270,000 clones, roughly 90% observed once, and the top ten hold roughly 0.38%. The chain recombines TRBV10-2 with TRBJ1-1, with a possible D match to TRBD1 (6 bases). The TCR originated in a woman aged 18-30 years in good health and CMV-seronegative. The sequenced sample consisted of PBMCs. DNA of the CDR3: TGCGCCAGCAGGACAGGGAACACTGAAGCTTTCTTT. This translates into CASRTGNTEAFF.